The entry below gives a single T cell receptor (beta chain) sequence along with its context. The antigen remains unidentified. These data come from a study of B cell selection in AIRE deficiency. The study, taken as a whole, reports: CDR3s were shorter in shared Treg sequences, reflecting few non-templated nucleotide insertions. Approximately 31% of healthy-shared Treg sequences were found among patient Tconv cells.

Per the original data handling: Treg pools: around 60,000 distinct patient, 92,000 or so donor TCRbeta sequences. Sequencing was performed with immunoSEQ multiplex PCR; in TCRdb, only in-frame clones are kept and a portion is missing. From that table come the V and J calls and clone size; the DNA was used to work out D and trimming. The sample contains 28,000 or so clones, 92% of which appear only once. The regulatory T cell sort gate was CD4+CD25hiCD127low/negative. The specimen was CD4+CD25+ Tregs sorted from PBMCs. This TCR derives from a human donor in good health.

The CDR3: CASRNQGRNQPQHF. CDR3 DNA: TGTGCCAGCAGGAACCAGGGTCGCAATCAGCCCCAGCATTTT. The chain links TRBV27 to TRBJ1-5, with a weak D call TRBD1 (5 bases). CDR3 length: 14 residues. Trimming removed 6 bases from V and 2 bases from J, with 11 bases in between. Germline V gives CDR1 MNHEY, CDR2 SMNVEV (reference sequence).